The sequence of this T cell receptor beta chain was determined in a study of human CD8 memory T cell subsets. Study-wide results and caveats: Stem-like memory and precursor exhausted T cell repertoires overlapped minimally with each other.

It was UMI-labeled 5' RACE by which the TCR beta libraries were made. TCRdb reprocessed the 5' RACE reads and stores each CDR3 protein as one record, lacking DNA. The table for this sample gives about 8,800 distinct CDR3 sequences. A note on this clonotype: Antigen: not known.

Classification as TPEX applied to CCR7+ PD-1+ TIGIT+ early memory CD8+ T cells bearing exhausted-like traits. The CDR3 runs 20 residues. CDR1 is ENHRY, CDR2 SYGVKD, per germline. This chain joins TRBV10-3 and TRBJ2-7; with no DNA, the TCRdb D assignment of TRBD2 cannot be verified. This receptor was identified in a human donor in good health. Specimen: CD8+ T cells from PBMCs. The CDR3 spells CAISGPTVKPTSGVTYEQYF.